This T cell receptor (beta chain) is from a study of blood T cell repertoires in COVID-19. Study information: Nucleic acid was either cDNA or gDNA, and it came from T cells, B-cell-depleted T cells, or PBMCs.

TCRdb's table, derived via immunoSEQ multiplex PCR, lists solely in-frame clones and lacks some. The sample has about 76,000 clones; 70% to 80% are singletons. The germline V gene has CDR1 SGHTA and CDR2 FQGNSA. V dropped 1 base and J dropped 3 bases, with 19 bases sitting between them. This CDR3 region has 18 residues. The clonotype comes from a man aged 70 or older with acute or convalescent COVID-19. Input material: peripheral blood. The chain combines TRBV7-2 with TRBJ1-5; maybe TRBD1 (5 bases). The CDR3 loop is CASSLEAPGLGNNQPQHF. DNA for the CDR3: TGTGCCAGCAGCTTAGAGGCCCCAGGGCTGGGAAACAATCAGCCCCAGCATTTT. The complete variable domain, with remaining parts taken from reference TRBV7-2 and TRBJ1-5, reads GAGVSQSPSNKVTEKGKDVELRCDPISGHTALYWYRQSLGQGLEFLIYFQGNSAPDKSGLPSDRFSAERTGGSVSTLTIQRTQQEDSAVYLCASSLEAPGLGNNQPQHFGDGTRLSIL.